The entry below describes one T cell receptor beta chain. TCRdb keeps only in-frame clones here, not all; method: immunoSEQ multiplex PCR. This sample has 150,000 to 200,000 clones; approximately 88% occur once, and the top ten carry 9.1%. This record comes from a study of blood T cell repertoires in COVID-19. Study-wide context: COVID-19 samples from acute and convalescent phases originated in the United States, Italy and Spain. T cells, B-cell-depleted T cells, or PBMCs provided the cDNA or gDNA that served as material.

This CDR3 is 16 amino acids long. Germline V gene data show CDR1 as MGHDK and CDR2 as SYGVNS. V was pared by 4 bases and J by 2 bases, with 9 bases of the junction left unmatched. The TCR was taken from an elderly woman with active or convalescent COVID-19. Sequenced: peripheral blood. V usage is TRBV25-1 and J usage is TRBJ2-3, with 7 bases identical to TRBD1. This chain's CDR3 is CASSGYRDRNTDTQYF. In DNA form, the CDR3 reads TGTGCCAGCAGTGGGTACCGGGACAGAAACACAGATACGCAGTATTTT.